A selection of T cell receptor beta chains follows, all from one sample in a study of blood T cell repertoires in COVID-19. Clones were sequenced by immunoSEQ multiplex PCR, and TCRdb holds only the in-frame ones, with some missing. The sample contains about 210,000 clones, over 75% of which appear only once. Sequenced: peripheral blood. The receptors originated from a woman aged 40 to 50 with acute or convalescent COVID-19. Both conserved end residues are part of each CDR3. Fields, in order: J gene, D gene, V gene, CDR3 protein. D genes are given only for firm matches.

J gene: TRBJ2-1; D gene: TRBD2; V gene: TRBV3-1/TRBV3-2; CDR3 protein: CASSLGGFNQGVQFF
J gene: TRBJ1-1; D gene: TRBD1; V gene: TRBV9; CDR3 protein: CASSLTTGRGTEAFF
J gene: TRBJ2-4; D gene: -; V gene: TRBV19; CDR3 protein: CASSIDPPAGRAKNIQYF
J gene: TRBJ1-2; D gene: -; V gene: TRBV6-4; CDR3 protein: CASSDPPRGNYGYTF
J gene: TRBJ1-2; D gene: -; V gene: TRBV7-2; CDR3 protein: CASSSTGGITGYTF
J gene: TRBJ2-2; D gene: TRBD2; V gene: TRBV7-2; CDR3 protein: CASSFGGANTGELFF
J gene: TRBJ1-2; D gene: TRBD1; V gene: TRBV5-1; CDR3 protein: CASSSWDSGGSGYTF
J gene: TRBJ2-5; D gene: TRBD1; V gene: TRBV29-1; CDR3 protein: CSVKRIVTGIQETQYF
J gene: TRBJ1-2; D gene: -; V gene: TRBV7-8; CDR3 protein: CASSPGTTYNYGYTF
J gene: TRBJ1-4; D gene: TRBD1; V gene: TRBV11-2; CDR3 protein: CASSLLRTGGEKLFF
J gene: TRBJ1-3; D gene: -; V gene: TRBV6-6; CDR3 protein: CASSYTGRGNTIYF
J gene: TRBJ2-2; D gene: -; V gene: TRBV27; CDR3 protein: CASRWGTSGELFF
J gene: TRBJ1-4; D gene: -; V gene: TRBV6-5; CDR3 protein: CASSRRTATNEKLFF
J gene: TRBJ1-1; D gene: TRBD1; V gene: TRBV12-5; CDR3 protein: CASGPGTGGLGRGGEEAFF
J gene: TRBJ2-3; D gene: -; V gene: TRBV11-2; CDR3 protein: CASSQPAGTTDTQYF
J gene: TRBJ1-6; D gene: -; V gene: TRBV5-5; CDR3 protein: CASSWGGGNNSPLHF
J gene: TRBJ1-5; D gene: -; V gene: TRBV2; CDR3 protein: CASSDTGNQPQHF
J gene: TRBJ1-1; D gene: -; V gene: TRBV5-6; CDR3 protein: CASSLDMNTEAFF
J gene: TRBJ2-1; D gene: -; V gene: TRBV2; CDR3 protein: CASSEDYSYNEQFF
J gene: TRBJ1-1; D gene: -; V gene: TRBV6-6; CDR3 protein: CASSRGHNTEAFF
J gene: TRBJ2-5; D gene: -; V gene: TRBV7-9; CDR3 protein: CASSFSRGFETQYF
J gene: TRBJ2-1; D gene: -; V gene: TRBV10-3; CDR3 protein: CAIRRDGVDNEQFF
J gene: TRBJ1-2; D gene: TRBD1; V gene: TRBV30; CDR3 protein: CAWSVQGGYGYTF
J gene: TRBJ1-2; D gene: TRBD1; V gene: TRBV10-2; CDR3 protein: CASSGPTGGGYTF
J gene: TRBJ2-1; D gene: TRBD2; V gene: TRBV9; CDR3 protein: CASSLRIAGGHNEQFF
J gene: TRBJ1-6; D gene: -; V gene: TRBV7-9; CDR3 protein: CASSFGQYNSPLHF
J gene: TRBJ1-3; D gene: -; V gene: TRBV29-1; CDR3 protein: CSVEDQGGTIYF
J gene: TRBJ2-5; D gene: TRBD2; V gene: TRBV5-1; CDR3 protein: CASSLGIAGETQYF
J gene: TRBJ1-2; D gene: -; V gene: TRBV19; CDR3 protein: CASSSLQGWNGYTF
J gene: TRBJ1-2; D gene: -; V gene: TRBV7-8; CDR3 protein: CASSASQVPGYTF
J gene: TRBJ2-3; D gene: TRBD2; V gene: TRBV2; CDR3 protein: CASSEGGLATDTQYF
J gene: TRBJ2-1; D gene: TRBD1; V gene: TRBV5-1; CDR3 protein: CASSRTGGYNEQFF
J gene: TRBJ1-2; D gene: -; V gene: TRBV7-9; CDR3 protein: CASSPPLNYGYTF
J gene: TRBJ2-5; D gene: -; V gene: TRBV20-1; CDR3 protein: CSAGPGETQYF
J gene: TRBJ2-1; D gene: TRBD1; V gene: TRBV27; CDR3 protein: CASSPGTGGRNEQFF
J gene: TRBJ2-5; D gene: -; V gene: TRBV9; CDR3 protein: CASSVAPQYQETQYF
J gene: TRBJ1-2; D gene: TRBD1; V gene: TRBV27; CDR3 protein: CASSRAGTGGYGYTF
J gene: TRBJ1-1; D gene: -; V gene: TRBV2; CDR3 protein: CASRTQQNTEAFF
J gene: TRBJ1-4; D gene: -; V gene: TRBV5-6; CDR3 protein: CASSFSGRGNEKLFF
J gene: TRBJ2-3; D gene: -; V gene: TRBV5-1; CDR3 protein: CASSLVVVRAGPSTDTQYF
J gene: TRBJ1-4; D gene: -; V gene: TRBV15; CDR3 protein: CATSRDAGAGNEKLFF
J gene: TRBJ2-5; D gene: -; V gene: TRBV14; CDR3 protein: CASSQERGFPQYF
J gene: TRBJ2-1; D gene: -; V gene: TRBV18; CDR3 protein: CASSPTRVSYNEQFF
J gene: TRBJ1-1; D gene: -; V gene: TRBV5-1; CDR3 protein: CASSPNLDRGAFF
J gene: TRBJ1-2; D gene: -; V gene: TRBV5-1; CDR3 protein: CASSPAPGINYGYTF
J gene: TRBJ1-4; D gene: TRBD1; V gene: TRBV3-1/TRBV3-2; CDR3 protein: CASIGGAGEKLFF
J gene: TRBJ2-3; D gene: TRBD2; V gene: TRBV3-1/TRBV3-2; CDR3 protein: CASRLAGGTTDTQYF
J gene: TRBJ2-1; D gene: -; V gene: TRBV5-1; CDR3 protein: CASSSGGGSYNEQFF
J gene: TRBJ1-1; D gene: -; V gene: TRBV12-5; CDR3 protein: CASGLDPGTEAFF
J gene: TRBJ1-2; D gene: TRBD1; V gene: TRBV9; CDR3 protein: CAATPGGDNYGYTF
J gene: TRBJ2-2; D gene: -; V gene: TRBV3-1/TRBV3-2; CDR3 protein: CASSQDRRGGELFF
J gene: TRBJ1-4; D gene: -; V gene: TRBV5-1; CDR3 protein: CASSSQGFFNEKLFF
J gene: TRBJ1-1; D gene: -; V gene: TRBV3-1/TRBV3-2; CDR3 protein: CASSHDKWGTTNEAFF
J gene: TRBJ1-2; D gene: -; V gene: TRBV6-5; CDR3 protein: CASEGGGLSYGYTF
J gene: TRBJ2-1; D gene: TRBD1; V gene: TRBV30; CDR3 protein: CAWSPDRRREQFF
J gene: TRBJ1-5; D gene: -; V gene: TRBV11-1; CDR3 protein: CASSLGRGQPQHF
J gene: TRBJ2-3; D gene: TRBD2; V gene: TRBV28; CDR3 protein: CASSIGLGRTDTQYF